The clone carrying this T cell receptor beta chain was seen only a few times. Trimming pared 3 bases from V and 5 bases from J, leaving 10 bases between. The CDR3 has 13 residues. The sample is drawn from a study of identical twins. Each cDNA held unique molecular identifiers, and template switching gave it a universal primer site. TCRdb re-derived calls from the 5' RACE reads in MiXCR, one entry per CDR3 protein. The sample carries 450,000 to 500,000 distinct CDR3 sequences, 14% recorded once. These data are also associated with another study on yellow fever vaccine responses in identical twins.

The TCR comes from a woman aged 18 to 35 in good health. Sample: CD4+ T cells sorted from blood. The chain couples TRBV12-3 or TRBV12-4 to TRBJ2-5, with unresolved D. The chain's CDR3 is CASSLRPEETQYF. The CDR3 DNA is TGTGCCAGCAGTTTGCGGCCAGAGGAGACCCAGTACTTC.